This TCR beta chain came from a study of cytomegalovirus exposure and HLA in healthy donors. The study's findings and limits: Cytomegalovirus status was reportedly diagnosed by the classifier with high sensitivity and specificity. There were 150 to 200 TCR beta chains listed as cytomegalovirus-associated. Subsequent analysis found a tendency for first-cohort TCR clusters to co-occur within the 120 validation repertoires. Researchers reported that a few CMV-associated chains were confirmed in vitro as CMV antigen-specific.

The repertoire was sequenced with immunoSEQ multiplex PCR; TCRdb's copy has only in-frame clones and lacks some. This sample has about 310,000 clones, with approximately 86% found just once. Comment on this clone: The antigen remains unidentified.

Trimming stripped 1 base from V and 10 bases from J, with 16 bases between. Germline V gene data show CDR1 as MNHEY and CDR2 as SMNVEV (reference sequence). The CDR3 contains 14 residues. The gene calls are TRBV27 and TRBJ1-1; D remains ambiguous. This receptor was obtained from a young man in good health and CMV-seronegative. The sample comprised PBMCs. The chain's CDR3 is CASSLLGGGDSAFF. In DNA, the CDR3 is TGTGCCAGCAGTTTATTGGGTGGCGGGGATTCAGCTTTCTTT.